Shown below are 14 T cell receptor beta chains from a single sample sequenced in a study of blood T cell repertoires in COVID-19 (dated by TCRdb to about 2020). The protocol used for the library was the immunoSEQ multiplex PCR assay. The clones in this table, taken by TCRdb from immuneACCESS, are in-frame only. Not every clone is retained; where verified, under half of the shortfall comes from an unresolved V gene, and the cause of the rest is unknown. For this sample the table gives 350,000 to 500,000 clones, of which more than 70% were detected only once. The biggest ten clones account for 1.2% to 1.5% of the sample. The sequenced sample was PBMCs or T cells enriched from blood (not recorded which). The source of these receptors is a woman aged 18-30 years who had been exposed to COVID-19.

This rearrangement joins TRBV4-1 to TRBJ1-5; a possible D gene is TRBD1 (6 bases). The CDR3 totals 13 residues. The V end was cut by 4 bases, the J end by 8 bases, with 12 bases between. Germline CDR1 is MGHRA and CDR2 is YSYEKL. This chain's CDR3 is CASSRLSGEPQHF. DNA for the CDR3: TGCGCCAGCAGCCGATTATCAGGGGAGCCCCAGCATTTT.

The chain carries TRBV9 and TRBJ2-1, with a tentative D call TRBD2 (6 bases). V was pared by 3 bases and J by 8 bases, with 12 bases between. The germline V gene encodes CDR1 SGDLS and CDR2 YYNGEE. CDR3 length: 13 residues. CDR3 DNA: TGTGCCAGCAGCGGTGGTTGGGGGGATGAGCAGTTCTTC. Translation gives CASSGGWGDEQFF.

The chain links TRBV4-1 to TRBJ2-3; D gene uncertain. V gave up 0 bases and J gave up 2 bases, with 9 bases separating them. The CDR3 runs to 15 residues. The germline V gene has CDR1 MGHRA and CDR2 YSYEKL. In DNA form, the CDR3 reads TGCGCCAGCAGCCAAGATGGGCTTACCACAGATACGCAGTATTTT. It translates to CASSQDGLTTDTQYF.

The chain couples TRBV14 to TRBJ2-7, with 8 bases aligning to TRBD2. This CDR3 comprises 15 residues. Per germline, CDR1 SGHDN and CDR2 FVKESK. Trimming removed 1 base from V and 5 bases from J; junction bases left unmatched: 7. CDR3 nucleotide sequence: TGTGCCAGCAGCCAAGTCGTCGGGGGGGCCAACGAGCAGTACTTC. Its protein is CASSQVVGGANEQYF.

This clone was detected once. The V call is TRBV4-2, the J call TRBJ2-2, with 13 bases that match TRBD2. After removal of 1 base from V and 8 bases from J, the junction contained 13 bases not matched to a gene. In germline, CDR1 is LGHNA, CDR2 YNFKEQ. This CDR3 contains 19 residues. For the CDR3, the DNA is TGTGCCAGCAGCCAAGGCCTACTAGCGGGGGGGTCCCTCGGTGGGGAGCTGTTTTTT. This translates into CASSQGLLAGGSLGGELFF.

The V call is TRBV7-9, the J call TRBJ1-2; 9 bases agree with TRBD1. J gave up 6 bases and V 5 bases, and 4 bases lay outside the gene matches. The germline V gene has CDR1 SEHNR and CDR2 FQNEAQ (reference sequence). The CDR3 has 13 amino acids. CDR3 in DNA: TGTGCCAGCAGCCCGGGACAGGGCCATGGCTACACCTTC. This encodes CASSPGQGHGYTF.

This sequence joins TRBV6-2 or TRBV6-3 and TRBJ1-5, with 9 bases lining up with TRBD1. Germline V gene data show CDR1 as MNHEY and CDR2 as SVGEGT. V shed 4 bases and J 8 bases; nucleotides not matched to a gene: 12. The CDR3 is made up of 16 amino acids. CDR3 in amino acids: CASSFGTGYFVEPQHF. Here the CDR3 DNA reads TGTGCCAGCAGTTTCGGGACAGGGTATTTTGTTGAGCCCCAGCATTTT.

The chain is built from TRBV19 and TRBJ1-5, with D maybe TRBD1 (5 bases). The length of the CDR3 is 16 residues. The germline V gene has CDR1 LNHDA and CDR2 SQIVND (reference sequence). V was cut by 6 bases and J by 0 bases, with 15 bases left in between. The CDR3 DNA follows: TGTGCCAGTAGGGGCCAGGGCCCATATAGCAATCAGCCCCAGCATTTT. The encoded protein is CASRGQGPYSNQPQHF.

V usage is TRBV3-1 (or the pseudogene TRBV3-2) and J usage is TRBJ1-1; D might be TRBD1 (6 bases). The CDR3 is 14 amino acids. Germline CDR1 reads LGHDT; CDR2 reads YNNKEL (reference sequence). Between the trimmed V and J ends, which lost 2 bases and 1 base, there was a span of 8 bases. Here the CDR3 reads CASSQPGQNTEAFF. The DNA for the CDR3 is TGTGCCAGCAGCCAACCGGGACAGAACACTGAAGCTTTCTTT.

The rearrangement uses TRBV27 and TRBJ2-7; 7 nucleotides match TRBD1. CDR1 and CDR2 from the germline V gene are MNHEY and SMNVEV (reference sequence). CDR3 size: 15 residues. Trimming at V came to 4 bases and at J to 3 bases, leaving 9 bases not matched to a gene. The CDR3 bases are TGTGCCAGCAGTTGGGGGCGACAGGGCAGCTACGAGCAGTACTTC. This encodes CASSWGRQGSYEQYF.

The rearrangement links TRBV5-8 to TRBJ2-7; unclear D gene. The V gene lost 0 bases and the J gene lost 3 bases, with 4 bases spanning the gap. The CDR3 is 12 residues long. Looked up from germline, CDR1 is SGHTS and CDR2 is YDEGEE. CDR3 region: CASSLANYEQYF. The DNA for the CDR3 is TGTGCCAGCAGCTTGGCAAACTACGAGCAGTACTTC.

This chain connects TRBV6-4 to TRBJ1-4; tentatively, D is TRBD1 (6 bases). With 2 bases removed from V and 4 bases from J, the gap between germline ends came to 14 bases. The CDR3 runs to 16 residues. From germline, CDR1 is MRHNA and CDR2 SNTAGT. The CDR3 coding sequence is TGTGCCAGCAGTGACCCAGAGACGGACAGTAATGAAAAACTGTTTTTT. Translated, it gives CASSDPETDSNEKLFF.

The sample holds a few counts of this clone. The genes are TRBV5-4 and TRBJ1-2; 9 bases match TRBD1. The V segment lost 4 bases and the J segment 2 bases; nucleotides outside the gene matches: 0. The CDR3 totals 13 residues. Germline V lookup: CDR1 SGHNT, CDR2 YYREEE (reference sequence). Here the CDR3 DNA reads TGTGCCAGCAGCGGACAGGGGAACTATGGCTACACCTTC. Translation: CASSGQGNYGYTF.

This chain links TRBV9 with TRBJ2-3, with TRBD2 matching 10 bases. Germline CDR1 reads SGDLS; CDR2 reads YYNGEE. Germline trimming cut 4 bases from V and 2 bases from J; bases unmatched to any gene: 4. The CDR3 runs to 15 residues. The CDR3 loop is CASSLAGGFTDTQYF. The CDR3 bases are TGTGCCAGCAGCTTAGCGGGGGGCTTCACAGATACGCAGTATTTT. Supplemented by reference TRBV9 and TRBJ2-3, the full variable domain reads DSGVTQTPKHLITATGQRVTLRCSPRSGDLSVYWYQQSLDQGLQFLIQYYNGEERAKGNILERFSAQQFPDLHSELNLSSLELGDSALYFCASSLAGGFTDTQYFGPGTRLTVL.